These 14 T cell receptor beta chains came from one sample sequenced in a study of blood T cell repertoires in COVID-19. Some clones are missing from TCRdb's copy, which holds only in-frame ones; the method was immunoSEQ multiplex PCR. The sample yields about 80,000 clones, about 86% seen once. Material for sequencing was peripheral blood. The receptors here all came from a man at least 80 years old with active or convalescent COVID-19.

This clone has only a few counts. This chain uses TRBV5-4 with TRBJ2-6, with D possibly TRBD1 on 6 matching bases. Trimming removed 3 bases from V and 0 bases from J, with 7 bases in between. CDR1 SGHNT and CDR2 YYREEE come from the germline V gene (reference sequence). This CDR3 region has 15 residues. CDR3 residues: CASSWTASGANVLTF. The CDR3 bases are TGTGCCAGCAGCTGGACAGCCTCTGGGGCCAACGTCCTGACTTTC.

The rearrangement links TRBV11-2 to TRBJ2-5, with 13 bases fitting TRBD2. The CDR3 covers 18 residues. The junction had 13 bases not matched to a gene; V was cut back by 5 bases and J by 4 bases. Per the germline V gene, CDR1 is SGHAT and CDR2 is FQNNGV. The CDR3 loop reads CASSITGTSGEAGETQYF. The DNA for the CDR3 is TGTGCCAGCAGCATAACCGGGACTAGCGGGGAAGCCGGAGAGACCCAGTACTTC. Using reference TRBV11-2 and TRBJ2-5 for the parts outside the CDR3, the full variable domain is EAGVAQSPRYKIIEKRQSVAFWCNPISGHATLYWYQQILGQGPKLLIQFQNNGVVDDSQLPKDRFSAERLKGVDSTLKIQPAKLEDSAVYLCASSITGTSGEAGETQYFGPGTRLLVL.

This clone was observed at least ten times. The chain employs TRBV5-1 and TRBJ2-7; D gene uncertain. V was clipped by 3 bases and J by 5 bases, with 24 bases between them. The CDR3 extends over 17 amino acids. CDR1 and CDR2 from the germline V gene are SGHRS and YFSETQ. CDR3 sequence reads: CASSSRPVSETFHEQYF. CDR3 in DNA: TGCGCCAGCAGCTCTCGCCCAGTCAGCGAAACCTTTCACGAGCAGTACTTC.

The rearrangement links TRBV5-1 to TRBJ1-3; a weak D match, TRBD1 (5 bases). Germline CDR1 is SGHRS and CDR2 is YFSETQ. This CDR3 is 16 amino acids long. The V end was cut by 4 bases, the J end by 4 bases, with 18 bases between. The CDR3 sequence is CASSQMPAGEGNTIYF. The CDR3 DNA follows: TGCGCCAGCAGCCAGATGCCCGCGGGGGAGGGAAACACCATATATTTT.

This clone has more than one count but fewer than ten. The chain uses TRBV14 and TRBJ2-5; possibly TRBD1 for D (5 bases). Germline loops: CDR1 SGHDN, CDR2 FVKESK. The CDR3 extends over 15 amino acids. Trimming removed 2 bases from V and 4 bases from J, with 14 bases in between. CDR3 sequence: CASSQIAGRIETQYF. The CDR3 DNA reads as TGTGCCAGCAGCCAAATTGCAGGGCGCATAGAGACCCAGTACTTC.

The gene calls are TRBV1 and TRBJ1-1; no DNA check was done on the table's D call, TRBD1. TRBV1 is a known pseudogene. This CDR3 spans 17 amino acids. The CDR3 spells CTSSQDSSPRSNTEAFF. DNA for the CDR3: TGCACCAGCAGCCAAGATAGTTCCCCCAGGTCAAACACTGAAGCTTTCTTT.

The V and J genes are TRBV9 and TRBJ2-5; D perhaps matches TRBD2 (6 bases). The germline V gene has CDR1 SGDLS and CDR2 YYNGEE. The V and J ends lost 4 bases and 5 bases respectively, with 15 bases between them. The CDR3 extends over 14 amino acids. CDR3 DNA: TGTGCCAGCAGCCCAAATCTAGCGCAGGAGACCCAGTACTTC. Its translation: CASSPNLAQETQYF.

This clone was recorded only once. The V gene is TRBV10-2, the J gene TRBJ2-1; 14 bases are shared with TRBD2. Germline V lookup: CDR1 WSHSY, CDR2 SAAADI. The CDR3 has 14 residues. V lost 7 bases and J lost 11; bases outside the gene matches: 7. The CDR3 here is CASNLGTSGSQQFF. The CDR3 DNA is TGCGCCAGCAATTTAGGGACTAGCGGGAGTCAGCAGTTCTTC.

The rearrangement uses TRBV5-1 and TRBJ2-5; 8 bases map to TRBD2. J gave up 2 bases and V 4 bases, and 7 bases lay outside the gene matches. The CDR3 is 15 residues long. Germline lookup yields CDR1 SGHRS and CDR2 YFSETQ. The CDR3 DNA reads TGCGCCAGCAGCGAAGGGACTAGGGGTCAAGAGACCCAGTACTTC. Translated, it gives CASSEGTRGQETQYF.

In this sample, this clone turned up a few times. The V call is TRBV21-1, the J call TRBJ2-7; TRBD2 reflects the table's D call only, with no check against the DNA. TRBV21-1 counts as a pseudogene. The CDR3 runs 17 residues. For the CDR3, the DNA is TGTGCCAGCAGCAATATTGTTTTACTTGGGAGGCCCTACGAGCAGTACTTC. It is translated as CASSNIVLLGRPYEQYF.

This clone was found a few times. V usage is TRBV5-6 and J usage is TRBJ1-1; perhaps TRBD1 as D (6 bases). The CDR3 is made up of 15 amino acids. V was shortened by 4 bases and J by 5 bases, with 18 bases between the two germline ends. CDR1 and CDR2 from the germline V gene are SGHDT and YYEEEE. CDR3 amino acids: CASSTTTGWGTEAFF. DNA of the CDR3: TGTGCCAGCAGCACCACTACAGGGTGGGGGACTGAAGCTTTCTTT.

The chain employs TRBV7-8 and TRBJ2-5; D may be TRBD1 (5 bases). This CDR3 comprises 13 residues. The germline gives CDR1 SGHVS, CDR2 FQNEAQ. Trimming removed 5 bases from V and 2 bases from J, with 9 bases in between. The CDR3 region is CASSVDRQETQYF. The CDR3 region has the DNA TGTGCCAGCAGCGTTGACAGACAAGAGACCCAGTACTTC. The variable domain in full, with the rest retrieved from reference TRBV7-8 and TRBJ2-5, is GAGVSQSPRYKVAKRGQDVALRCDPISGHVSLFWYQQALGQGPEFLTYFQNEAQLDKSGLPSDRFFAERPEGSVSTLKIQRTQQEDSAVYLCASSVDRQETQYFGPGTRLLVL.

The chain employs TRBV3-1 (or the pseudogene TRBV3-2) and TRBJ1-2; TRBD1 aligns across 7 bases. The CDR3 loop spans 14 amino acids. The junction had 8 bases not matched to a gene; V was cut back by 4 bases and J by 6 bases. Germline V gene data show CDR1 as LGHDT and CDR2 as YNNKEL (reference sequence). The chain's CDR3 is CASSPPGGGNGYTF. In DNA, the CDR3 is TGTGCCAGCAGCCCCCCGGGAGGGGGCAATGGCTACACCTTC.

The chain uses TRBV10-3 and TRBJ1-1; weak D call: TRBD1 (6 bases). Germline V gene data show CDR1 as ENHRY and CDR2 as SYGVKD. Trimming took off 6 bases at V and 3 bases at J, with 14 bases between the two ends. CDR3 length: 14 residues. CDR3: CAIRLGGGDTEAFF. As DNA, the CDR3 is TGTGCCATCAGATTAGGAGGGGGGGACACTGAAGCTTTCTTT.